These 24 T cell receptor delta chains share one sample of origin, sequenced in a study of gamma-delta T cells after stem cell transplantation. TCRdb applied CATT to the RT-PCR reads for clone calling. The sample contains over a thousand delta-chain clones, 1.5% to 2% of which appear only once. Sequenced: gamma-delta T cells. These receptor sequences come from a human donor. It is not recorded whose cells these are; they may come from a transplant donor.

By sample share, this clone is medium-sized. V and J are TRDV1 and TRDJ1, with 7 positions matching TRDD3. This CDR3 has 18 amino acids. With 3 bases clipped from V and 0 bases from J, the junction kept 13 bases outside the gene matches. Germline CDR1 and CDR2: TSWWSYY and QGS. As DNA, the CDR3 is TGTGCTCTTGGGGACAGTCTGGGGATAGGGGGGTACACCGATAAACTCATCTTT. It codes for CALGDSLGIGGYTDKLIF.

This clone is medium-sized in the sample. Distinct nucleotide sequences in the sample also encode this CDR3. The chain couples TRDV1 to TRDJ1, with D uncertain. V lost 0 bases and J 6 bases, leaving 20 bases between the germline ends. This CDR3 contains 17 residues. Germline CDR1 reads TSWWSYY; CDR2 reads QGS. The CDR3 is CALGELVYSLPVHKLIF. The CDR3 coding sequence is TGTGCTCTTGGGGAACTAGTTTACTCTCTCCCCGTGCATAAACTCATCTTT.

This clone counts as medium-sized. The rearrangement uses TRDV1 and TRDJ1, with D possibly being TRDD3 (6 bases). This CDR3 is 19 amino acids long. Germline CDR1 is TSWWSYY and CDR2 is QGS. V was cut by 5 bases and J by 2 bases, with 27 bases left in between. In DNA, the CDR3 is TGTGCTCTTGGGACCGGAAAGAAAGGTCGGCTGGGGTTTACCGATAAACTCATCTTT. It codes for CALGTGKKGRLGFTDKLIF.

This clone turned up a few times. A far more abundant clone sits one base away, making this likely a read error. V and J are TRDV1 and TRDJ1; TRDD3 might be the D (8 bases). Trimming took off 2 bases at V and 0 bases at J, with 37 bases between the two ends. Germline-derived CDR1 and CDR2 are TSWWSYY and QGS. The CDR3 extends over 24 amino acids. CDR3 sequence (DNA): TGTGCTCTTGGGGAAAGGCGTTCCTCACGGTCCTTCCTTGCTGGGGGAAAGTACACCGATAAACTCATCTTT. Residues: CALGERRSSRSFLAGGKYTDKLIF.

Note on this clone: The protein held in TCRdb is that of a much larger clone and does not match this DNA's translation at residues 9 and 11, likely because of a read error; the protein shown is translated from the DNA. V usage is TRDV1 and J usage is TRDJ1; D perhaps matches TRDD2 (6 bases). The V gene's germline CDR1 is TSWWSYY and CDR2 QGS. V was cut by 6 bases and J by 4 bases, with 24 bases left in between. This CDR3 region has 17 residues. The CDR3 region has the DNA TGTGCTCTTGGCCTCCTTCCCGTACCGGGGAACCTCGATAAACTCATCTTT. This codes for CALGLLPVPGNLDKLIF.

This clone was observed a handful of times. The protein TCRdb lists belongs to a much larger clone and differs from this DNA's translation at residue 8, which points to a read error; the protein shown is made from the DNA. The chain employs TRDV2 and TRDJ1; 8 nucleotides line up with TRDD3. This CDR3 region has 17 residues. Germline V gene lookup returns CDR1 GEAIGNYY and CDR2 EKD. Unmatched junction bases numbered 11, after V lost 3 bases and J lost 0 bases. CDR3 amino acids: CACDPTGGTPYTDKLIF. In nucleotides, the CDR3 is TGTGCCTGTGACCCCACTGGGGGTACCCCTTACACCGATAAACTCATCTTT.

This clone turned up a few times. This could be a read error, since a much larger clone is one nucleotide away. This specimen includes other DNA sequences encoding the same CDR3. The rearrangement joins TRDV1 to TRDJ1; D is uncertain. The germline V gene has CDR1 TSWWSYY and CDR2 QGS. This CDR3 is 19 amino acids long. V shed 4 bases and J shed 1 base, with 25 bases lying between them. The CDR3, as DNA: TGTGCTCTTGGGGTCGGCCCTCTGAGAGATTTCTGTGTCACCGATAAACTCATCTTT. Translated, it gives CALGVGPLRDFCVTDKLIF.

This clone was found a few times. This likely came from a read error, as a far larger clone is one base away. The same CDR3 can be traced to other DNA sequences in this sample. This chain connects TRDV2 to TRDJ1; 7 positions match TRDD3. Germline V gene sequence: CDR1 GEAIGNYY, CDR2 EKD. V gave up 1 base and J gave up 1 base; unmatched junction bases: 8. This CDR3 is 16 amino acids long. CDR3 nucleotides: TGTGCCTGTGACACGCTGGGGGTCCCAGGCACCGATAAACTCATCTTT. This codes for CACDTLGVPGTDKLIF.

This clone is categorized as medium-sized (0.01 to 0.1%). This likely reflects a read error, since a far larger clone is one base away. This chain uses TRDV1 with TRDJ1, with 8 bases matching TRDD3. The CDR3 contains 22 residues. Germline CDR1 TSWWSYY, CDR2 QGS. The J segment lost 0 bases and the V segment lost 3 bases, leaving 24 bases of the junction unmatched. The CDR3: CALGDLHTGCWGTDPYTDKLIF. The CDR3 DNA reads as TGTGCTCTTGGGGACCTCCATACGGGGTGCTGGGGGACCGACCCGTACACCGATAAACTCATCTTT.

As concerns this clone: The protein TCRdb lists belongs to a much larger clone and differs from this DNA's translation at residue 5, which points to a read error; the protein shown is made from the DNA. The rearrangement joins TRDV1 to TRDJ1; 8 nucleotides match TRDD2. The junction had 23 bases not matched to a gene; V was cut back by 4 bases and J by 7 bases. The CDR3 covers 19 residues. Germline V gives CDR1 TSWWSYY, CDR2 QGS. DNA for the CDR3: TGTGCTCTTGGGGCCCCGGCCTTCCTAAAGAATACTGGGACCTCTAAACTCATCTTT. Translating gives CALGAPAFLKNTGTSKLIF.

This clone was recorded a few times. This probably arose from a read error, given a far larger clone one base away. The DNA for the CDR3 is TGTGCTCTTGGGGAACTAGGACTCCTTATCCCCACGTACTGGGGGATACGCGGGGAGCACACCGATAAACTCATCTTT. Its translation is CALGELGLLIPTYWGIRGEHTDKLIF. The chain combines TRDV1 with TRDJ1, with TRDD3 matching 13 bases. Unmatched junction bases numbered 28, after V lost 0 bases and J lost 0 bases. The CDR3 runs to 26 residues. Germline V gene sequence: CDR1 TSWWSYY, CDR2 QGS.

There are a few counts of this clone. This DNA translates differently at residue 13 from the TCRdb protein, which is that of a much larger clone; a read error is likely, and the protein shown is the DNA's own translation. The rearrangement links TRDV1 to TRDJ4, with D maybe TRDD2 (6 bases). CDR1 is TSWWSYY and CDR2 is QGS in the germline V gene. The CDR3 runs to 19 residues. Deletions cut 2 bases from V and 4 bases from J, with 29 bases between. For the CDR3, the DNA is TGTGCTCTTGGGGAATTCCGACGGCCTTCCCCGGCCGAGGGACTACCCCTGATCTTT. Translated: CALGEFRRPSPAEGLPLIF.

This clone was detected many times. A single base is all that separates this from a far larger clone, so a read error is likely. This rearrangement joins TRDV2 to TRDJ1; a possible D gene is TRDD3 (6 bases). The CDR3 is 13 residues long. Germline V gene sequence: CDR1 GEAIGNYY, CDR2 EKD. Trimming removed 1 base from V and 4 bases from J, with 9 bases in between. CDR3 nucleotides: TGTGCCTGTGACACGGGGATGGGCGATAAACTCATCTTT. Amino acid sequence: CACDTGMGDKLIF.

As to this clone: TCRdb has a much larger clone's protein, which differs at residue 16 from the translation of this DNA, likely because of a read error; what is shown is the protein translated from the DNA. The rearrangement links TRDV2 to TRDJ1, with D tentatively TRDD3 (6 bases). Per the germline V gene, CDR1 is GEAIGNYY and CDR2 is EKD. The CDR3 extends over 18 amino acids. The CDR3 reads CACDTVEGIAGATDKPIF. The CDR3 coding sequence is TGTGCCTGTGACACTGTGGAAGGGATAGCGGGGGCCACCGATAAACCCATCTTT.

This clone showed up just once. This may be a read error, as it is one base from a much larger clone. The DNA of the CDR3 is TGTGCTCTTGGGGAACTTGGCCTTCCTCACATACTTGGGGGATTAAGGGGCACCGATAAACTCATCTTT. Translation: CALGELGLPHILGGLRGTDKLIF. The rearrangement links TRDV1 to TRDJ1; a weak D match, TRDD3 (8 bases). This CDR3 spans 23 amino acids. Trimming removed 0 bases from V and 1 base from J, with 33 bases in between. The germline gives CDR1 TSWWSYY, CDR2 QGS.

About this clone itself: A far larger clone is just one base off, so this is likely a read error. Within the sample, other DNA sequences also encode this same CDR3. This sequence joins TRDV2 and TRDJ1; tentatively, D is TRDD2 or TRDD3 (9 bases each). The CDR3 length is 25 residues. Trimming took 3 bases from V and 0 from J, leaving 43 bases between them. Per the germline V gene, CDR1 is GEAIGNYY and CDR2 is EKD. In nucleotides, the CDR3 is TGTGCCTGTGACCTGCGGCCTTCCTACACCCGAGGGGTGGGGGATAACGAGGTGTACACCGATAAACTCATCTTT. Translated: CACDLRPSYTRGVGDNEVYTDKLIF.

About this clone: The TCRdb record carries a much larger clone's protein, which differs from this DNA's translation at residue 5; a read error is the likely cause, and the protein listed here is the DNA translation. The J gene is TRDJ1, the V gene TRDV3; 11 bases line up with TRDD3. This CDR3 contains 19 residues. V was clipped by 2 bases and J by 0 bases; unmatched bases: 17. The germline V gene encodes CDR1 TVYSNPD and CDR2 GDNSRS (reference sequence). The CDR3 loop is CAFSCLPHWGIVYTDKLIF. CDR3 DNA sequence: TGTGCCTTTTCTTGCCTTCCCCACTGGGGGATAGTTTACACCGATAAACTCATCTTT.

This clone has a handful of counts. This probably arose from a read error, given a far larger clone one base away. CDR3 residues: CALGELASYDWGIVPYTDKLIF. The CDR3 DNA sequence: TGTGCTCTTGGGGAACTAGCTTCCTACGACTGGGGGATCGTCCCTTACACCGATAAACTCATCTTT. V and J are TRDV1 and TRDJ1; 10 bases align to TRDD3. V trimming: 0 bases; J trimming: 0 bases; junction bases outside the gene matches: 19. This CDR3 has 22 amino acids. Germline V gene lookup returns CDR1 TSWWSYY and CDR2 QGS.

This clone turned up a few times. This DNA's translation differs at residue 14 from TCRdb's protein, which comes from a much larger clone; a read error is likely, and the protein shown is translated from the DNA. This rearrangement joins TRDV2 to TRDJ1, with 8 bases matching TRDD3. Germline CDR1 reads GEAIGNYY; CDR2 reads EKD. The CDR3 totals 16 residues. CDR3 DNA: TGTGCCTGTGACAATCTCGGGATACGAGGGGGCGATAAATTCATCTTT. The encoded protein is CACDNLGIRGGDKFIF.

This clone was recorded a few times. This sequence is one base from a far larger clone and is likely a read error. Other DNA variants within this sample encode the same CDR3. The V gene is TRDV2, the J gene TRDJ1, with TRDD3 matching 11 bases. The CDR3 contains 15 residues. Germline loops: CDR1 GEAIGNYY, CDR2 EKD. The CDR3 here is CACDSLGDKTDKLIF. The DNA of the CDR3 is TGTGCCTGTGACTCACTGGGGGATAAAACCGATAAACTCATTTTT.

This clone was observed a handful of times. Given a far larger clone just one base away, this is likely a sequencing read error. The same CDR3 arises from other DNA sequences in this sample as well. The chain couples TRDV2 to TRDJ3, with 8 bases lining up with TRDD3. The CDR3 totals 18 residues. Germline CDR1 GEAIGNYY, CDR2 EKD. CDR3 sequence reads: CACDSWGNDPWDTRQMFF. Here the CDR3 DNA reads TGTGCCTGTGACAGCTGGGGGAACGACCCCTGGGACACCCGGCAGATGTTTTTC.

Ten or more counts support this clone. The V call is TRDV1, the J call TRDJ1; 10 bases agree with TRDD3. This CDR3 contains 21 residues. Trimming at V came to 3 bases and at J to 6 bases, leaving 25 bases not matched to a gene. Germline-derived CDR1 and CDR2 are TSWWSYY and QGS. DNA of the CDR3: TGTGCTCTTGGGGACCTCCATACGGGGTACTGGGGGATCCGACGTGAGTATAAACTCATCTTT. Its translation is CALGDLHTGYWGIRREYKLIF.

The V gene is TRDV2, the J gene TRDJ1; 8 bases are a match to TRDD3. V shed 7 bases and J 2 bases; nucleotides not matched to a gene: 14. The CDR3 is made up of 16 amino acids. Germline V gene lookup returns CDR1 GEAIGNYY and CDR2 EKD. CDR3: CAWDALGDTTTDKLIF. Here the CDR3 DNA reads TGTGCCTGGGACGCTCTAGGGGATACAACGACCGATAAACTCATCTTT.

This clone was recorded many times. A read error is the likely source, as a far larger clone sits one nucleotide away. The genes are TRDV1 and TRDJ1; 8 bases match TRDD3. The CDR3 consists of 17 residues. J gave up 4 bases and V 6 bases, and 16 bases lay outside the gene matches. Per the germline V gene, CDR1 is TSWWSYY and CDR2 is QGS. In DNA, the CDR3 is TGTGCTCTTGGCCTCCTTCCCGTACTGGGGGGCCTCGATAAACTCATCTTT. It translates to CALGLLPVLGGLDKLIF.